The 30 T cell receptor beta chains below all came from one sample that was sequenced in a study of Siglec-9 on CD8 T cells in melanoma. TCRdb keeps only in-frame clones here, not all; method: immunoSEQ multiplex PCR. The table has about 36,000 clones, about four fifths seen once. The sequencing input was Siglec-9- CD8+ T cells sorted from blood. These receptors all come from a human donor in good health.

The DNA of the CDR3 is TGCAGCGCCGAAGCGCCCGGACAGGGGAACACTGAAGCTTTCTTT. Translated, it gives CSAEAPGQGNTEAFF. The J gene is TRBJ1-1, the V gene TRBV29-1; TRBD1 aligns across 8 bases. The V segment lost 7 bases and the J segment 1 base; nucleotides outside the gene matches: 11. Germline loops: CDR1 SQVTM, CDR2 ANQGSEA. The CDR3 has 15 residues. The full variable domain, its missing parts supplied by reference TRBV29-1 and TRBJ1-1, is SAVISQKPSRDICQRGTSLTIQCQVDSQVTMMFWYRQQPGQSLTLIATANQGSEATYESGFVIDKFPISRPNLTFSTLTVSNMSPEDSSIYLCSAEAPGQGNTEAFFGQGTRLTVV.

This chain joins TRBV6-6 and TRBJ2-5; D is undetermined. The germline CDR1 and CDR2 sequences are MNHNY and SVGAGI (reference sequence). CDR3 length: 14 residues. Between the trimmed V and J ends, which lost 0 bases and 5 bases, there was a span of 10 bases. The CDR3, as DNA: TGTGCCAGCAGTTACTCGGAGCGTTGGGAGACCCAGTACTTC. As protein: CASSYSERWETQYF.

The chain recombines TRBV13 with TRBJ1-1, with a weak D call TRBD1 (5 bases). Germline CDR1 is PRHDT and CDR2 is FYEKMQ (reference sequence). The CDR3 runs to 15 residues. V lost 5 bases and J 2 bases, leaving 15 bases between the germline ends. The CDR3 DNA reads as TGTGCCAGCAGCGAGACGGGACGGGGCAACACTGAAGCTTTCTTT. It is translated as CASSETGRGNTEAFF.

V gene TRBV5-4 combines with J gene TRBJ2-1; D tentatively fits TRBD1 or TRBD2 (5 bases each). This CDR3 is 13 amino acids long. Germline values: CDR1 SGHNT, CDR2 YYREEE (reference sequence). Trimming took 1 base from V and 9 from J, leaving 11 bases between them. This CDR3 is CASSLFWDAEQFF. CDR3 nucleotides: TGTGCCAGCAGCTTGTTCTGGGACGCTGAGCAGTTCTTC.

This clone came up once. The chain couples TRBV5-6 to TRBJ1-3; a possible D gene is TRBD1 (5 bases). Deletions cut 2 bases from V and 0 bases from J, with 12 bases between. The length of the CDR3 is 16 residues. CDR1 is SGHDT, CDR2 YYEEEE, per germline. The CDR3 bases are TGTGCCAGCAGCTTCCCGGGGCAAGCCTCTGGAAACACCATATATTTT. The encoded protein is CASSFPGQASGNTIYF.

On this clone itself: One junction end disagrees with the germline gene, perhaps due to a read error. This chain connects TRBV7-7 to TRBJ2-3, with D possibly TRBD1 on 5 matching bases. The length of the CDR3 is 16 residues. CDR1 and CDR2 (germline): SSHAT, FNYEAQ (reference sequence). The CDR3 protein is CASSLGVLRGTDTQYF. The CDR3 bases are TGTGCTAGCAGCTTAGGGGTCCTTCGAGGCACAGATACGCAGTATTTT.

The chain carries TRBV29-1 and TRBJ2-7; the D gene is possibly TRBD2 (5 bases). V dropped 4 bases and J dropped 2 bases, with 12 bases sitting between them. This CDR3 is built from 13 residues. Germline V lookup: CDR1 SQVTM, CDR2 ANQGSEA. CDR3 nucleotides: TGCAGCGTTGGTCGGACTGAGACCTACGAGCAGTACTTC. As protein: CSVGRTETYEQYF.

This chain uses TRBV27 with TRBJ2-5; 7 bases map to TRBD2. CDR1 MNHEY and CDR2 SMNVEV come from the germline V gene (reference sequence). Trimming cost V 6 bases and J 2 bases; bases outside gene matches: 9. This CDR3 spans 15 amino acids. The CDR3: CASSEASGLQETQYF. DNA for the CDR3: TGTGCCAGCAGCGAAGCTAGCGGCCTTCAAGAGACCCAGTACTTC.

This clone has just a few counts. This chain connects TRBV19 to TRBJ1-1; no definite D call. V lost 3 bases, J lost 0 bases, and 14 bases lay in between. The CDR3 has 16 residues. The germline CDR1 and CDR2 sequences are LNHDA and SQIVND (reference sequence). The CDR3 is CASSILNLGVNTEAFF. CDR3 DNA: TGTGCCAGTAGTATCCTAAACTTAGGAGTGAACACTGAAGCTTTCTTT.

This chain's CDR3 is CASSVEGGDRDGYTF. The CDR3 nucleotides are TGTGCCAGCAGCGTAGAGGGTGGGGACAGGGACGGCTACACCTTC. The rearrangement joins TRBV9 to TRBJ1-2; 9 bases are shared with TRBD1. CDR1 is SGDLS and CDR2 is YYNGEE in the germline V gene. CDR3 length: 15 amino acids. Trimming took 0 bases from V and 8 from J; bases not matched to a gene: 8.

This chain uses TRBV19 with TRBJ1-5; D remains unclear. Germline CDR1 reads LNHDA; CDR2 reads SQIVND (reference sequence). V lost 7 bases, J lost 10 bases, and 23 bases lay in between. This CDR3 has 15 amino acids. DNA for the CDR3: TGTGCCAGTACCCCCCGGGCCGCGGTGAAATCACCCCAGCATTTT. As protein: CASTPRAAVKSPQHF.

The gene calls are TRBV6-5 and TRBJ2-1, with 8 bases fitting TRBD1. The CDR3 length is 15 residues. In germline, CDR1 is MNHEY, CDR2 SVGAGI. The V and J ends lost 5 bases and 6 bases, in that order; junction bases with no gene match: 9. The CDR3: CASSQGQGPTNEQFF. The DNA of the CDR3 is TGTGCCAGCAGTCAAGGACAGGGTCCCACCAATGAGCAGTTCTTC.

This clone was observed a single time. The rearrangement joins TRBV29-1 to TRBJ2-1, with D unresolved. Looked up from germline, CDR1 is SQVTM and CDR2 is ANQGSEA. The V gene lost 3 bases and the J gene lost 10 bases, with 13 bases spanning the gap. CDR3 size: 12 residues. CDR3 in DNA: TGCAGCGTTGAGGGCAGTCGCGTGGAGCAGTTCTTC. This sequence encodes CSVEGSRVEQFF.

This chain uses TRBV19 with TRBJ2-5; 10 bases fit TRBD1. This CDR3 has 17 amino acids. CDR1 is LNHDA, CDR2 SQIVND, per germline (reference sequence). V shed 6 bases, J shed 5 bases, and the junction held 15 bases outside the gene matches. CDR3 nucleotide sequence: TGTGCCAGTAGCCCTCCCCTTCGGGACAGGGGTTACGAGACCCAGTACTTC. This codes for CASSPPLRDRGYETQYF.

The chain recombines TRBV7-9 with TRBJ2-7, with D perhaps assigned TRBD1 or TRBD2 (5 bases each). The CDR3 extends over 14 amino acids. Trimming cost V 0 bases and J 5 bases, with 11 bases left between them. Germline V gene data show CDR1 as SEHNR and CDR2 as FQNEAQ (reference sequence). The CDR3 DNA follows: TGTGCCAGCAGCTTAGCGGCCAGGGAGCACGAGCAGTACTTC. This codes for CASSLAAREHEQYF.

J is TRBJ2-3 and V is TRBV27, with 13 bases fitting TRBD2. Germline assignment: CDR1 MNHEY and CDR2 SMNVEV (reference sequence). The CDR3 length is 19 residues. V was clipped by 6 bases and J by 3 bases; unmatched bases: 15. The CDR3 region is CASSPGLAGVLGVTDTQYF. DNA of the CDR3: TGTGCCAGCAGCCCAGGACTAGCGGGAGTCCTCGGGGTGACAGATACGCAGTATTTT.

The chain couples TRBV5-6 to TRBJ2-6, with D hard to call. In germline, CDR1 is SGHDT, CDR2 YYEEEE. The CDR3 runs 15 residues. V lost 3 bases to trimming and J lost 0 bases, with 7 bases between them. In DNA form, the CDR3 reads TGTGCCAGCAGCTACTCAGTCTCTGGGGCCAACGTCCTGACTTTC. Protein product: CASSYSVSGANVLTF.

This chain uses TRBV6-5 with TRBJ2-2; D not resolved. The CDR3 contains 14 residues. CDR1 and CDR2 from the germline V gene are MNHEY and SVGAGI. Trimming cost V 0 bases and J 4 bases, with 6 bases left between them. Here the CDR3 DNA reads TGTGCCAGCAGTTACTCGAAGGGCACCGGGGAGCTGTTTTTT. Encoded protein: CASSYSKGTGELFF.

The rearrangement links TRBV6-5 to TRBJ2-7, with TRBD2 identical over 7 bases. CDR1 is MNHEY and CDR2 is SVGAGI in the germline V gene. Trimming removed 2 bases from V and 3 bases from J; junction bases left unmatched: 4. The length of the CDR3 is 14 residues. CDR3 sequence reads: CASSYAGVSYEQYF. DNA for the CDR3: TGTGCCAGCAGTTACGCGGGAGTAAGCTACGAGCAGTACTTC.

This chain connects TRBV19 to TRBJ2-1; 7 bases align to TRBD2. V trimming: 3 bases; J trimming: 0 bases; junction bases outside the gene matches: 5. In germline, CDR1 is LNHDA, CDR2 SQIVND (reference sequence). This CDR3 is 16 amino acids long. Here the CDR3 DNA reads TGTGCCAGTAGTATGTTCGGCGGGAGCTCCTACAATGAGCAGTTCTTC. It is translated as CASSMFGGSSYNEQFF.

In DNA, the CDR3 is TGTGCCAGCAGTTACCTGGGGGGGTACGGTCAGCCCCAGCATTTT. It specifies CASSYLGGYGQPQHF. The V call is TRBV6-6, the J call TRBJ1-5; TRBD1 might be the D (5 bases). Germline lookup yields CDR1 MNHNY and CDR2 SVGAGI (reference sequence). CDR3 length equals 15 residues. V was cut by 2 bases and J by 6 bases, with 14 bases left in between.

The chain carries TRBV28 and TRBJ2-7; D is uncertain. CDR3 size: 13 residues. The V end was cut by 8 bases, the J end by 3 bases, with 14 bases between. In germline, CDR1 is MDHEN, CDR2 SYDVKM. The CDR3, as DNA: TGTGCCAGCCGTGGGTCGAGGAGCTACGAGCAGTACTTC. Protein product: CASRGSRSYEQYF.

CDR3 residues: CASSLEGLAGGPLYNEQFF. CDR3 sequence (DNA): TGTGCCAGCAGCTTAGAAGGACTAGCGGGGGGCCCTCTCTACAATGAGCAGTTCTTC. The rearrangement joins TRBV7-3 to TRBJ2-1, with 14 positions matching TRBD2. CDR3 size: 19 residues. CDR1 is SGHTA and CDR2 is FQGTGA in the germline V gene. Trimming removed 2 bases from V and 3 bases from J; junction bases left unmatched: 9. Full variable domain (remainder filled in from reference TRBV7-3 and TRBJ2-1): GAGVSQTPSNKVTEKGKYVELRCDPISGHTALYWYRQSLGQGPEFLIYFQGTGAADDSGLPNDRFFAVRPEGSVSTLKIQRTERGDSAVYLCASSLEGLAGGPLYNEQFFGPGTRLTVL.

This chain links TRBV7-3 with TRBJ2-3, with TRBD2 identical over 8 bases. The CDR3 is made up of 15 amino acids. V dropped 2 bases and J dropped 1; count of bases not matched to a gene: 2. Germline lookup yields CDR1 SGHTA and CDR2 FQGTGA. CDR3 bases: TGTGCCAGCAGCTTACTAGCGGGTGGCACAGATACGCAGTATTTT. Translation gives CASSLLAGGTDTQYF.

This sequence joins TRBV11-3 and TRBJ2-7; D not resolved. CDR1 and CDR2 from the germline V gene are SGHNT and YENEEA. Trimming cost V 0 bases and J 8 bases, with 5 bases left between them. There are 11 residues in the CDR3. The CDR3 loop is CASSLDWQQYF. CDR3 sequence (DNA): TGTGCCAGCAGCTTAGATTGGCAGCAGTACTTC.

This sequence joins TRBV2 and TRBJ2-6; TRBD2 matches at 13 bases. This CDR3 contains 21 residues. V trimming: 2 bases; J trimming: 0 bases; junction bases outside the gene matches: 10. CDR1 is SNHLY and CDR2 is FYNNEI in the germline V gene. The CDR3 is CASSEWGLAGTPGSGANVLTF. CDR3 DNA: TGTGCCAGCAGTGAATGGGGACTAGCGGGGACCCCCGGCTCTGGGGCCAACGTCCTGACTTTC.

The rearrangement joins TRBV4-2 to TRBJ2-7, with no clear D. V was clipped by 0 bases and J by 6 bases, with 12 bases between them. The CDR3 is 14 amino acids. Per germline, CDR1 LGHNA and CDR2 YNFKEQ. CDR3 region: CASSQDWEAIEQYF. CDR3 sequence (DNA): TGTGCCAGCAGCCAAGATTGGGAAGCGATCGAGCAGTACTTC.

The rearrangement uses TRBV19 and TRBJ1-4; tentative D call: TRBD1 (5 bases). Germline V lookup: CDR1 LNHDA, CDR2 SQIVND (reference sequence). The CDR3 runs to 17 residues. The V and J ends lost 6 bases and 0 bases respectively, with 17 bases between them. CDR3 DNA: TGTGCCAGTAGCCCCGGAGGGGATGGCCCAACTAATGAAAAACTGTTTTTT. Amino acids: CASSPGGDGPTNEKLFF.

The chain is built from TRBV14 and TRBJ1-1; D is undetermined. The V end lost 6 bases, the J end lost 8 bases, and 16 bases lay between the germline ends. Germline V CDR1 and CDR2: SGHDN, FVKESK. The CDR3 contains 13 residues. In nucleotides, the CDR3 is TGTGCCAGCAGTATTACACCATTCACGGAAGCTTTCTTT. It codes for CASSITPFTEAFF.

The chain has TRBV19 and TRBJ2-7; D is undetermined. Between the trimmed V and J ends, which lost 5 bases and 3 bases, there was a span of 11 bases. The germline V gene encodes CDR1 LNHDA and CDR2 SQIVND (reference sequence). The length of the CDR3 is 13 residues. As DNA, the CDR3 is TGTGCCAGTAGTCTCCGACACCTCTACGAGCAGTACTTC. As protein: CASSLRHLYEQYF.